Each of the 19 T cell receptor beta chains below was sequenced from the same sample in a study of control samples from healthy donors and cancer patients. TCRdb's copy holds only in-frame clones and misses some; the assay was immunoSEQ multiplex PCR. The table includes 150,000 to 180,000 clones, 93% detected once. Sequencing input: blood. These receptors originate from a man aged 45 to 65 in good health.

The chain joins TRBV27 to TRBJ1-5, with a tentative D call TRBD1 (5 bases). The germline V gene has CDR1 MNHEY and CDR2 SMNVEV (reference sequence). Trimming stripped 4 bases from V and 11 bases from J, with 12 bases between. The CDR3 spans 12 residues. The CDR3 sequence: CASSSRGSTQHF. The CDR3 region has the DNA TGTGCCAGCAGTTCCCGGGGCAGCACCCAGCATTTT.

This chain joins TRBV9 and TRBJ2-1; possibly TRBD2 for D (6 bases). Trimming removed 0 bases at V and 5 bases at J, with 12 bases between. The CDR3 totals 15 residues. From germline, CDR1 is SGDLS and CDR2 YYNGEE. In DNA form, the CDR3 reads TGTGCCAGCAGCGTAGGGGGAGGCCCAAACAATGAGCAGTTCTTC. It specifies CASSVGGGPNNEQFF.

In its sample, this clone was seen a few times. CDR3 region: CASSLDGGEGQPQHF. The CDR3 DNA is TGCGCCAGCAGCTTAGACGGGGGCGAGGGACAGCCCCAGCATTTT. This rearrangement joins TRBV5-1 to TRBJ1-5; tentative D call: TRBD1 (6 bases). The germline V and J ends were trimmed by 2 bases and 7 bases, with 16 bases remaining between them. This CDR3 comprises 15 residues. CDR1 is SGHRS and CDR2 is YFSETQ in the germline V gene.

The CDR3 DNA follows: TGTGCCAGCAGTGTTCCCTTGACAGGGGGCCCCCACAATGAGCAGTTCTTC. Translation gives CASSVPLTGGPHNEQFF. The chain links TRBV27 to TRBJ2-1, with 10 bases aligning to TRBD1. The germline V gene has CDR1 MNHEY and CDR2 SMNVEV (reference sequence). V shed 5 bases, J shed 5 bases, and the junction held 12 bases outside the gene matches. This CDR3 is 17 amino acids long.

This rearrangement joins TRBV9 to TRBJ2-2; D not certain. CDR3 size: 14 residues. Trimming removed 0 bases from V and 0 bases from J, with 3 bases in between. Germline V gene sequence: CDR1 SGDLS, CDR2 YYNGEE. This CDR3 is CASSVVTNTGELFF. The CDR3 DNA follows: TGTGCCAGCAGCGTAGTCACGAACACCGGGGAGCTGTTTTTT.

The gene calls are TRBV18 and TRBJ1-1; D call uncertain. CDR3 length: 13 residues. Deletions cut 2 bases from V and 1 base from J, with 5 bases between. Germline V gene lookup returns CDR1 KGHSH and CDR2 LQKENI. The CDR3 DNA reads as TGTGCCAGCTCACCAACCCAGAACACTGAAGCTTTCTTT. Translating gives CASSPTQNTEAFF. Combining the CDR3 with reference TRBV18 and TRBJ1-1 gives the whole variable domain NAGVMQNPRHLVRRRGQEARLRCSPMKGHSHVYWYRQLPEEGLKFMVYLQKENIIDESGMPKERFSAEFPKEGPSILRIQQVVRGDSAAYFCASSPTQNTEAFFGQGTRLTVV.

CDR3 residues: CASSPQGRNSPLHF. The CDR3 coding sequence is TGTGCCAGCAGTCCTCAGGGACGTAATTCACCCCTCCACTTT. The V and J genes are TRBV28 and TRBJ1-6; D is perhaps TRBD1 (5 bases). This CDR3 is 14 amino acids long. CDR1 MDHEN and CDR2 SYDVKM come from the germline V gene. V lost 5 bases and J 6 bases, leaving 11 bases between the germline ends.

About this clone itself: The same CDR3 is also encoded by other DNA sequences in this sample. The chain is built from TRBV28 and TRBJ1-3; D remains ambiguous. This CDR3 is 12 amino acids long. Trimming took off 2 bases at V and 4 bases at J, with 3 bases between the two ends. CDR1 and CDR2 (germline): MDHEN, SYDVKM. This CDR3 reads CASSLPGNTIYF. CDR3 DNA sequence: TGTGCCAGCAGTTTACCCGGAAACACCATATATTTT.

This clone was found once. The V call is TRBV6-2 or TRBV6-3, the J call TRBJ2-2; TRBD1 might be the D (6 bases). V lost 6 bases, J lost 6 bases, and 14 bases lay in between. In germline, CDR1 is MNHEY, CDR2 SVGEGT. This CDR3 is 14 amino acids long. In nucleotides, the CDR3 is TGTGCCAGCAGCCCCCCCAACAGGGCCGGGGAGCTGTTTTTT. The encoded protein is CASSPPNRAGELFF.

The chain uses TRBV6-1 and TRBJ2-3; D is undetermined. V was shortened by 3 bases and J by 2 bases, with 3 bases between the two germline ends. Per the germline V gene, CDR1 is MNHNS and CDR2 is SASEGT. The CDR3 covers 12 residues. Here the CDR3 DNA reads TGTGCCAGCAGTGAGGACACAGATACGCAGTATTTT. It encodes CASSEDTDTQYF.

This chain links TRBV7-6 with TRBJ2-3, with TRBD2 as a possible D gene (5 bases). This CDR3 has 15 amino acids. V shed 0 bases and J shed 2 bases, with 9 bases lying between them. Germline V lookup: CDR1 SGHVS, CDR2 FNYEAQ. CDR3 bases: TGTGCCAGCAGCTTAGCGGGAGCGACCACAGATACGCAGTATTTT. Protein: CASSLAGATTDTQYF.

This clone has only one observation. This rearrangement joins TRBV2 to TRBJ1-1; D perhaps matches TRBD1 (5 bases). Trimming shortened V by 8 bases and J by 2 bases, and 12 bases separated the two germline ends. Per germline, CDR1 SNHLY and CDR2 FYNNEI. This CDR3 comprises 13 residues. CDR3 region: CASVRDLNTEAFF. The CDR3 DNA reads as TGTGCCAGCGTTCGGGACCTCAACACTGAAGCTTTCTTT.

This rearrangement joins TRBV6-6 to TRBJ1-5; 10 nucleotides align to TRBD1. This CDR3 is built from 16 residues. With 4 bases clipped from V and 0 bases from J, the junction kept 3 bases outside the gene matches. Germline V lookup: CDR1 MNHNY, CDR2 SVGAGI (reference sequence). The CDR3 DNA is TGTGCCAGCAGTTGGACAGGGGGATATAGCAATCAGCCCCAGCATTTT. Protein product: CASSWTGGYSNQPQHF.

The genes are TRBV27 and TRBJ1-1, with D tentatively TRBD1 (6 bases). Trimming pared 3 bases from V and 5 bases from J, leaving 13 bases between. Germline values: CDR1 MNHEY, CDR2 SMNVEV (reference sequence). The CDR3 loop spans 14 amino acids. The DNA of the CDR3 is TGTGCCAGCAGTTTCCGGGGGAGGGGGACTGAAGCTTTCTTT. It encodes CASSFRGRGTEAFF.

This clone was counted once. This chain links TRBV29-1 with TRBJ2-3; D is perhaps TRBD2 (5 bases). CDR1 is SQVTM, CDR2 ANQGSEA, per germline. Trimming cost V 4 bases and J 5 bases, with 7 bases left between them. This CDR3 spans 11 amino acids. The CDR3 sequence is CSVVRGDTQYF. CDR3 sequence (DNA): TGCAGCGTTGTCCGGGGAGATACGCAGTATTTT.

The chain has TRBV6-2 or TRBV6-3 and TRBJ2-2, with D uncertain. This CDR3 comprises 11 residues. V lost 5 bases, J lost 6 bases, and 4 bases lay in between. The germline CDR1 and CDR2 sequences are MNHEY and SVGEGT. DNA of the CDR3: TGTGCCAGCAGTATGGCCGGGGAGCTGTTTTTT. Residues: CASSMAGELFF.

The rearrangement uses TRBV7-8 and TRBJ1-2; the D is unclear. V was shortened by 5 bases and J by 4 bases, with 8 bases between the two germline ends. CDR1 is SGHVS and CDR2 is FQNEAQ in the germline V gene. This CDR3 is 12 amino acids long. The CDR3 bases are TGTGCCAGCAGCCGCCCCGGCTATGGCTACACCTTC. It is translated as CASSRPGYGYTF. The full variable domain, rest sourced from reference TRBV7-8 and TRBJ1-2, is GAGVSQSPRYKVAKRGQDVALRCDPISGHVSLFWYQQALGQGPEFLTYFQNEAQLDKSGLPSDRFFAERPEGSVSTLKIQRTQQEDSAVYLCASSRPGYGYTFGSGTRLTVV.

V and J are TRBV9 and TRBJ1-5; 7 positions match TRBD1. Germline assignment: CDR1 SGDLS and CDR2 YYNGEE. After removal of 4 bases from V and 6 bases from J, the junction contained 10 bases not matched to a gene. This CDR3 is built from 15 residues. The DNA of the CDR3 is TGTGCCAGCAGCCCCCAGGGGGACAAGGGTCAGCCCCAGCATTTT. Translating gives CASSPQGDKGQPQHF. Full variable domain (rest looked up from reference TRBV9 and TRBJ1-5): DSGVTQTPKHLITATGQRVTLRCSPRSGDLSVYWYQQSLDQGLQFLIQYYNGEERAKGNILERFSAQQFPDLHSELNLSSLELGDSALYFCASSPQGDKGQPQHFGDGTRLSIL.

The rearrangement joins TRBV3-1 (or the pseudogene TRBV3-2) to TRBJ2-2; TRBD2 matches at 8 bases. This CDR3 contains 14 residues. Germline V gene data show CDR1 as LGHDT and CDR2 as YNNKEL (reference sequence). With V trimmed by 6 bases and J by 4 bases, 4 bases remained unmatched. As DNA, the CDR3 is TGTGCCAGCAGTCGACGGGAGGGCACCGGGGAGCTGTTTTTT. This codes for CASSRREGTGELFF.